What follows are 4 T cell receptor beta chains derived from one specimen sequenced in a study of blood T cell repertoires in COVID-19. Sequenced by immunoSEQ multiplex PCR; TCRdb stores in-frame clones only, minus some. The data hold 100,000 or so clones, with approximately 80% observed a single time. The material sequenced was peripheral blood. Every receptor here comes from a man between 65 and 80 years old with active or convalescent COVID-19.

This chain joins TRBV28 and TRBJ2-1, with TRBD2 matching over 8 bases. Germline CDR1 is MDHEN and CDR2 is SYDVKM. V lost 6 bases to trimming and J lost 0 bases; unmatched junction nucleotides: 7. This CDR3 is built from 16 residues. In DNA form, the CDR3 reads TGTGCCAGCAGGGGTACTAGCGGAGGCTCCTACAATGAGCAGTTCTTC. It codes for CASRGTSGGSYNEQFF.

The CDR3 region has the DNA TGTGCCTGGGATGAGGGTCTTCACACAGATACGCAGTATTTT. Amino acids: CAWDEGLHTDTQYF. This sequence joins TRBV30 and TRBJ2-3; D might be TRBD2 (5 bases). Trimming stripped 5 bases from V and 2 bases from J, with 14 bases between. Germline assignment: CDR1 GTSNPN and CDR2 SVGIG (reference sequence). This CDR3 is built from 14 residues.

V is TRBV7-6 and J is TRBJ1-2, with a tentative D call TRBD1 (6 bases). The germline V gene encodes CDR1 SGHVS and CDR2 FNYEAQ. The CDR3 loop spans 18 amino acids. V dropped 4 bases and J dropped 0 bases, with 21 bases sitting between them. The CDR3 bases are TGTGCCAGCAGCTGGGCGGGCGGACAGAGAATAGCTAACTATGGCTACACCTTC. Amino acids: CASSWAGGQRIANYGYTF.

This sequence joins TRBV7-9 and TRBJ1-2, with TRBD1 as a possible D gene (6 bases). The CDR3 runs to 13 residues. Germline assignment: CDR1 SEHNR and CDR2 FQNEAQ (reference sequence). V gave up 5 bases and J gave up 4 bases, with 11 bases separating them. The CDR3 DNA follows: TGTGCCAGCAGCGCAGGGACACTCTATGGCTACACCTTC. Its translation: CASSAGTLYGYTF. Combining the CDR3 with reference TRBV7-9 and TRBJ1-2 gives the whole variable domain DTGVSQNPRHKITKRGQNVTFRCDPISEHNRLYWYRQTLGQGPEFLTYFQNEAQLEKSRLLSDRFSAERPKGSFSTLEIQRTEQGDSAMYLCASSAGTLYGYTFGSGTRLTVV.